Listed here is a single T cell receptor (beta chain). In the original processing: Estimation of nucleated cell counts was performed using reference gene primer amplification. Sequencing used immunoSEQ multiplex PCR; TCRdb keeps in-frame clones, though not all of them. V, J and clone size reflect that table, while D and trimming were determined from the DNA. The sample records 40,000 or so clones, around four fifths being singletons. This sample is part of a study of blood T cell repertoires in COVID-19. Study-wide context: Sites in the United States, Italy and Spain provided acute and convalescent COVID-19 samples. Sample material is recorded as cDNA or gDNA derived from T cells, B-cell-depleted T cells, or PBMCs.

Germline loops: CDR1 MDHEN, CDR2 SYDVKM. The length of the CDR3 is 16 residues. Trimming took 5 bases from V and 0 from J; bases not matched to a gene: 6. The material sequenced was peripheral blood. The receptor was derived from a man aged 50 to 59 with active COVID-19. The V and J genes are TRBV28 and TRBJ2-3, with 9 bases fitting TRBD1. The CDR3 DNA reads TGTGCCAGCAGTGGTCCCGGGACAGGGAGCACAGATACGCAGTATTTT. It encodes CASSGPGTGSTDTQYF.